This TCR beta chain was recorded in a study of Graves' ophthalmopathy and Graves' hyperthyroidism. Study as a whole: No progression to ophthalmopathy over 18 months defined stable hyperthyroidism. Study-wide results and caveats: With a specificity of roughly 72% and a sensitivity of more than 65%, the model predicted ophthalmopathy progression.

Beta-chain TCR CDR3 regions were amplified from RNA transcripts. First-round RT-PCR relied on HTBI primers, and a second-round multiplex PCR came next. TCRdb reanalysed the multiplex PCR reads using MiXCR and keeps one entry per CDR3 protein. This repertoire shows 500,000 to 700,000 distinct CDR3 sequences, roughly 39% found once; its top ten account for about 4.2%. Germline V lookup: CDR1 SEHNR, CDR2 FQNEAQ (reference sequence). CDR3 length: 15 residues. Hyperthyroidism patients were newly diagnosed, ill under 2 months, and aged 18 to 65 years. Regarding this clonotype: What it recognizes is unknown. Its ends do not fully match the called genes, so a read error is possible.

The source material was peripheral blood or thyroid tissue (not recorded which). The sequence was obtained from an adult man with Graves' hyperthyroidism. V gene TRBV7-9 combines with J gene TRBJ2-5; TRBD1 matches 9 bases. The CDR3 DNA reads as TGTGCCAGGAGCTTAGCCGGGACAGGGAAAGAGACCCAGCACTTC. Amino acids: CARSLAGTGKETQHF.